These T cell receptor beta chains were read from a single sample in a study of blood T cell repertoires in COVID-19. Data came from immunoSEQ multiplex PCR; TCRdb stores just in-frame clones and leaves some out. The table has about 250,000 clones, 88% seen once. The sample was peripheral blood. The receptors here all came from a woman aged 25 to 39 with acute or convalescent COVID-19. Each CDR3 is given with its conserved first and last residue. D genes are given only for firm matches. Size is omitted from some rows. Given values are once, few, many or a class for expanded clones.

d_gene | abundance | j_gene | v_gene | CDR3nt | CDR3aa
. | . | TRBJ2-7 | TRBV5-1 | TGCGCCAGCAGCTTGGTCCTAACGGGTGAGCAGTACTTC | CASSLVLTGEQYF
. | . | TRBJ2-3 | TRBV19 | TGTGCCAGTAGTATTCTTCTTAGCACAGATACGCAGTATTTT | CASSILLSTDTQYF
. | few | TRBJ1-2 | TRBV5-1 | TGCGCCAGCAGCTTTTTAGGGGAGGGCGGCTACACCTTC | CASSFLGEGGYTF
TRBD1 | . | TRBJ1-1 | TRBV9 | TGTGCCAGCTCAACGACAGGGGTCACTGAAGCTTTCTTT | CASSTTGVTEAFF
. | . | TRBJ1-6 | TRBV7-2 | TGTGCCAGCAGTTCAGGGTTCTCACCCCTCCACTTT | CASSSGFSPLHF
. | . | TRBJ2-5 | TRBV6-6 | TGTGCCAGCAGTTACTCGAGGGAGACCCAGTACTTC | CASSYSRETQYF
TRBD1 | . | TRBJ1-5 | TRBV18 | TGTGCCAGCTCAGAGGACAGGGTTTATCAGCCCCAGCATTTT | CASSEDRVYQPQHF
TRBD2 | once | TRBJ2-5 | TRBV5-6 | TGTGCCAGCAGCTTCCCGCTAGCGGGAGGGGCAGTATCAAGAGACTTC | CASSFPLAGGAVSRDF
TRBD1 | . | TRBJ2-1 | TRBV6-1 | TGTGCCAGCAGTGCAAAGGCGTGGGGGACAGGGGAGGATGAGCAGTTCTTC | CASSAKAWGTGEDEQFF
. | . | TRBJ1-1 | TRBV27 | TGTGCCAGCAGAGCCCAGGGGAACACTGAAGCTTTCTTT | CASRAQGNTEAFF